This T cell receptor (beta chain) is from a study of blood T cell repertoires in COVID-19 (dated by TCRdb to 2019 to 2021). For the study in its entirety: Samples from collaborators originated in the United States, Italy and Spain and spanned both the acute and convalescent phases of COVID-19. The prospective study material was composed of cDNA or gDNA derived from T cells, B-cell-depleted T cells, or PBMCs. Subjects who had been exposed to COVID-19, were actively infected with it, or had recovered from it provided the deeply sampled blood TCRbeta repertoires that made up the dataset. A freely available public database, intended as a resource for researchers studying the immune response to SARS-CoV-2, is where the repertoires were released. The samples were drawn from the first 160 participants of the ongoing ImmuneRACE study and from 950 to 1,500 subjects provided by 6 global collaborators. Sample metadata almost always included a de-identified subject ID, COVID-19 status, age in years and sex. Where available, HLA class I and class II types were taken from metadata supplied by the sample provider and were not determined by assay-based typing. The paper's findings and limits, for the study overall: The amount of clinical and demographic metadata varied by source and participant and was provided uncurated.

With regard to this clone: Its cognate antigen has yet to be identified. No base-level quality is on record; no much larger clone is a single base apart.

V loses 10 bases of germline sequence and J loses 3 bases, and the interval between the two ends is 9 bases. Reading from cysteine to phenylalanine, the CDR3 counts 11 amino acids. The only DNA kept is the CDR3, 33 bases in frame from the first base. CDR1 SGHNT and CDR2 YENEEA were looked up in the germline V gene. TCRbeta CDR3 regions were amplified from genomic DNA by means of the immunoSEQ Assay, a bias-controlled multiplex PCR. Processing in the source paper ran as follows. The number of nucleated cells in each sample was estimated by amplification of reference gene primers within the assay. Sequence reads were collapsed and filtered to measure the absolute abundance of every unique TCRbeta CDR3 rearrangement. Productive Simpson clonality was computed per sample as the square root of Simpson's diversity index over productive rearrangements. As stored in TCRdb, this immuneACCESS dataset retains in-frame rearrangements with V and J assigned. A fraction of the clones does not appear; measured against another copy, unresolved V genes explain less than half of the discrepancy, and the remainder lacks a known reason. V, J and clone size reflect that table, while D and trimming were determined from the DNA. Recorded for this sample are under 300,000 clones; 84% of them occurred a single time. Under 1.5% of the sample comes from the top ten.

Samples from volunteer blood donors who had recovered from COVID-19 were contributed by a second Seattle source. Collaborating institutions collected whole blood in K2EDTA tubes following their own protocols. For TCRbeta analysis, collaborator samples were shipped as frozen whole blood, as isolated PBMCs, or as DNA extracted from either sample type. The sequence came from a woman aged 40 to 55 who had recovered from COVID-19. The specimen sequenced was peripheral blood. The chain is assembled from TRBV11-3 and TRBJ1-1; confidence is insufficient to name the D gene. CDR3 region: CATGGDTEAFF. The nucleotide sequence is given as TGTGCCACCGGCGGGGACACTGAAGCTTTCTTT.